The clone carrying this T cell receptor (beta chain) was seen at least ten times. The data derive from a study of tumor-infiltrating lymphocytes in primary liver carcinoma. Study background: Patients were both men and women, whose ages ran from 30 to 69 years. Staging of the tumors gave T1-T3 N0M0, with widths of about 4.2 to 10 cm. Sequenced samples came back with roughly 3.65 to 8 million productive TCRbeta reads, and the counts looked alike across tissue types.

From germline, CDR1 is SGHDN and CDR2 FVKESK. The CDR3 loop spans 11 amino acids. V was cut by 3 bases and J by 3 bases, with 3 bases left in between. Researchers generated TCR beta cDNA from approximately 450 ng of total RNA, relying on a constant-region primer. Slightly modified ARM-PCR, run as three nested multiplex PCR rounds, produced the TCR beta libraries. Two initial PCR rounds of about 11 cycles each paired TRBV1-TRBV30 forward primers with a C-beta reverse primer. TCRdb reanalysed the multiplex PCR reads using MiXCR and keeps one entry per CDR3 protein. The sample carries 90,000 to 150,000 distinct CDR3 sequences, less than 75% recorded once. Unsorted bulk tissue, roughly 19-33 mg of it, served as the source for co-extraction of RNA and DNA.

The sequenced material came from tumor-adjacent normal liver tissue. V usage is TRBV14 and J usage is TRBJ2-7; D uncertain. The TCR originated in a woman aged 60-75 years with primary liver carcinoma and hepatitis B virus infection. In DNA, the CDR3 is TGTGCCAGCAGCCAGCTCTACGAGCAGTACTTC. Translating it yields CASSQLYEQYF.